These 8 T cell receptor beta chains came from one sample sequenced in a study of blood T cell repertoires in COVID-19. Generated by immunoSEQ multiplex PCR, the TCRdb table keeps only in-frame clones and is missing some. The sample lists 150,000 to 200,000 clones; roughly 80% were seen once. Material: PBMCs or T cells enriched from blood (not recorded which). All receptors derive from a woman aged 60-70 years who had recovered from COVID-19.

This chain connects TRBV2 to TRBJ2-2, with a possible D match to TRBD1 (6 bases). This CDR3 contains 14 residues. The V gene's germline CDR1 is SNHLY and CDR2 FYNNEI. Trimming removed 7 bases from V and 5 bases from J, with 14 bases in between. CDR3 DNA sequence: TGTGCCAGCATTCCAGGGGCAGAAACCGGGGAGCTGTTTTTT. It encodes CASIPGAETGELFF. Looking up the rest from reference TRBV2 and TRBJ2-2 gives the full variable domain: EPEVTQTPSHQVTQMGQEVILRCVPISNHLYFYWYRQILGQKVEFLVSFYNNEISEKSEIFDDQFSVERPDGSNFTLKIRSTKLEDSAMYFCASIPGAETGELFFGEGSRLTVL.

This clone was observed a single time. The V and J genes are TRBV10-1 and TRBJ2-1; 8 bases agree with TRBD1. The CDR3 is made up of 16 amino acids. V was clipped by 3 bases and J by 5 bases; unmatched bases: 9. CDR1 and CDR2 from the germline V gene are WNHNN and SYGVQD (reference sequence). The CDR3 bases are TGCGCCAGCAGTGAAGGGCCCAGGGGGCAGCACAATGAGCAGTTCTTC. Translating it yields CASSEGPRGQHNEQFF.

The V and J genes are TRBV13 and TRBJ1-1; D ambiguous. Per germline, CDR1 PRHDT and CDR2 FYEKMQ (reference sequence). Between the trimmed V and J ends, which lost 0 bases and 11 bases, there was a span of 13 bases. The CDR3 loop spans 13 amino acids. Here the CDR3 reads CASSLGSGVGAFF. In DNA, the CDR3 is TGTGCCAGCAGCTTAGGGTCCGGAGTTGGGGCTTTCTTT.

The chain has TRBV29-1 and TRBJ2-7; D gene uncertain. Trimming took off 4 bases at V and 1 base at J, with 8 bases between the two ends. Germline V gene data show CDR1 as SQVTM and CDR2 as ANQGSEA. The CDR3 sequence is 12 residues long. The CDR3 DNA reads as TGCAGCGTTGTAGAAGCATCCTACGAGCAGTACTTC. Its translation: CSVVEASYEQYF.

This CDR3 is CASSPGTGNPGANVLTF. Written as DNA, the CDR3 is TGTGCCAGCAGTCCGGGGACAGGGAATCCTGGGGCCAACGTCCTGACTTTC. This chain uses TRBV28 with TRBJ2-6; TRBD1 aligns across 9 bases. This CDR3 is 17 amino acids long. Germline V CDR1 and CDR2: MDHEN, SYDVKM. V shed 5 bases, J shed 2 bases, and the junction held 7 bases outside the gene matches.

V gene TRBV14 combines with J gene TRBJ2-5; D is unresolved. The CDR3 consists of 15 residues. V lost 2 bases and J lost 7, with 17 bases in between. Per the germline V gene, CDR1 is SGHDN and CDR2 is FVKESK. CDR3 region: CASSQLGGNQPTQYF. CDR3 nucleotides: TGTGCCAGCAGCCAACTTGGCGGAAACCAGCCGACCCAGTACTTC.

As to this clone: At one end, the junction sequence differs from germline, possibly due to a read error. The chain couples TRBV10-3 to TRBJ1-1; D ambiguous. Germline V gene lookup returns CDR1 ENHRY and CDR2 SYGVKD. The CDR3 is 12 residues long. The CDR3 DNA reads TGTGCCATCAGTGCGGGGAACGCTGAAGCTTTCTTT. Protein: CAISAGNAEAFF.

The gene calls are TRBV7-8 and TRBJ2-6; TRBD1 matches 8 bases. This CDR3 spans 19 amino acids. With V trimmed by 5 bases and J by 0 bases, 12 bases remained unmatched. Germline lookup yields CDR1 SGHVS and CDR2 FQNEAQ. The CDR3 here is CASSPGTGGYSSGANVLTF. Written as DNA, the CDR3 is TGTGCCAGCAGCCCCGGTACAGGGGGTTATTCCTCTGGGGCCAACGTCCTGACTTTC.